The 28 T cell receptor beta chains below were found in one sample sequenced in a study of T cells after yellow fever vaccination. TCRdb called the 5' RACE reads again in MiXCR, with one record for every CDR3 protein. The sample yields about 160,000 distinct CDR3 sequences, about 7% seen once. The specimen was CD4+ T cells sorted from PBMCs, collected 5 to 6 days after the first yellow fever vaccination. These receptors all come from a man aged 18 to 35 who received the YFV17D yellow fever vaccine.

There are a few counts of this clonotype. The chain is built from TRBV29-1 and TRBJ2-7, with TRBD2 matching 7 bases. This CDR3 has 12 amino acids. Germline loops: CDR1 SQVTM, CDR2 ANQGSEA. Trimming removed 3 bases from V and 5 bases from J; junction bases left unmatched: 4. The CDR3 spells CSVEAGVDEQYF. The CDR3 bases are TGCAGCGTTGAGGCGGGGGTCGACGAGCAGTACTTC.

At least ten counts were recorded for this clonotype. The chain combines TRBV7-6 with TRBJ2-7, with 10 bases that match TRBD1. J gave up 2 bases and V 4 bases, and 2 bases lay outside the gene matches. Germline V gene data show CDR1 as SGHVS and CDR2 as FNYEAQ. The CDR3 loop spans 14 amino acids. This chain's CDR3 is CASSSDRGPYEQYF. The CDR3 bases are TGTGCCAGCAGCTCCGACAGGGGGCCCTACGAGCAGTACTTC.

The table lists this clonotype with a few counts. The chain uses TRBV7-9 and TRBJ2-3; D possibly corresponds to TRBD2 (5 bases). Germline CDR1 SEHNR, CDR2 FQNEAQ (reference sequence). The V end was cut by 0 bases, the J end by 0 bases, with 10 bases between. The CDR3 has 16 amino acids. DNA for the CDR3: TGTGCCAGCAGCTTAGCGCTAGCAACTAGCACAGATACGCAGTATTTT. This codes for CASSLALATSTDTQYF. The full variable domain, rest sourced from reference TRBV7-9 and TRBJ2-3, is DTGVSQNPRHKITKRGQNVTFRCDPISEHNRLYWYRQTLGQGPEFLTYFQNEAQLEKSRLLSDRFSAERPKGSFSTLEIQRTEQGDSAMYLCASSLALATSTDTQYFGPGTRLTVL.

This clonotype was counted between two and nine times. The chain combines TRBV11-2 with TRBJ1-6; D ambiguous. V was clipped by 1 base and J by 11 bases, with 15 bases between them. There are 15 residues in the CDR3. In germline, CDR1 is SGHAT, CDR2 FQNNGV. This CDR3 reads CASSLVAASGAPLHF. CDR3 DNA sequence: TGTGCCAGCAGCTTAGTGGCCGCCTCGGGTGCACCCCTCCACTTT. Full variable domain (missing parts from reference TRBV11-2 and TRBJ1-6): EAGVAQSPRYKIIEKRQSVAFWCNPISGHATLYWYQQILGQGPKLLIQFQNNGVVDDSQLPKDRFSAERLKGVDSTLKIQPAKLEDSAVYLCASSLVAASGAPLHFGNGTRLTVT.

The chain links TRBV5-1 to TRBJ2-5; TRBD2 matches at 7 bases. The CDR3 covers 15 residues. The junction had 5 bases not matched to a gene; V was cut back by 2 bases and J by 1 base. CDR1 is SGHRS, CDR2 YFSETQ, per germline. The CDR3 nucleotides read TGCGCCAGCAGCTTAGTACCGGGGGGCCAAGAGACCCAGTACTTC. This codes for CASSLVPGGQETQYF.

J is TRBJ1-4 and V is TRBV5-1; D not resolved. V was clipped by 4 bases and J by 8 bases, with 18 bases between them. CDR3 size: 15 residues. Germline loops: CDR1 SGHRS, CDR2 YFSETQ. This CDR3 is CASSGGRGQTEKLFF. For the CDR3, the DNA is TGCGCCAGCAGCGGAGGGCGGGGTCAAACGGAAAAACTGTTTTTT.

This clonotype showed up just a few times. CDR3 sequence: CASSFSGTGNYEQYF. The CDR3 DNA sequence: TGTGCCAGCAGCTTCTCAGGGACAGGTAACTACGAGCAGTACTTC. The chain links TRBV7-3 to TRBJ2-7, with 8 bases aligning to TRBD1. The trim removed 3 bases at V and 3 bases at J, leaving 7 bases unmatched. The germline gives CDR1 SGHTA, CDR2 FQGTGA. This CDR3 region has 15 residues.

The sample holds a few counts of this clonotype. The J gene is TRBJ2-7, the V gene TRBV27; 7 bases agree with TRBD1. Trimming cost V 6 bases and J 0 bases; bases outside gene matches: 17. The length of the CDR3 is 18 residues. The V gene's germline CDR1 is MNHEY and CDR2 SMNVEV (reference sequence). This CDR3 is CASSPDRDRPPSSYEQYV. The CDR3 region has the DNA TGTGCCAGCAGCCCAGACAGGGATAGGCCCCCTAGCTCCTACGAGCAGTACGTC.

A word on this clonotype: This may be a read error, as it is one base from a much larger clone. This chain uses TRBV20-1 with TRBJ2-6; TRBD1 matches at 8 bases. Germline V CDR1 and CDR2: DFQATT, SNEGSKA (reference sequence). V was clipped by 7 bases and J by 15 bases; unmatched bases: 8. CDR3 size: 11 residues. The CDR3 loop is CSVPGGGGLTF. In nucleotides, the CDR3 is TGCAGTGTCCCAGGGGGCGGCGGCCTGACTTTC.

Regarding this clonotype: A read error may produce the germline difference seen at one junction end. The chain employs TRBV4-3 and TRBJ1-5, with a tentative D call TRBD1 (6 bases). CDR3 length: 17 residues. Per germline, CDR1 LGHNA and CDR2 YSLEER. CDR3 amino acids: CASSQEPTGIGKQPQHF. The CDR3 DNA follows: TGCGCCAGCAGCCAAGAACCTACAGGGATCGGCAAACAGCCCCAGCATTTT.

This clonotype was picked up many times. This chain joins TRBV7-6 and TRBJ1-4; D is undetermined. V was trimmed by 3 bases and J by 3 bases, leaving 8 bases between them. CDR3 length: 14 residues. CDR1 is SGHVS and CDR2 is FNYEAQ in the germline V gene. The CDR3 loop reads CASSLSAANEKLFF. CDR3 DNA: TGTGCCAGCAGCTTGTCGGCAGCTAATGAAAAACTGTTTTTT.

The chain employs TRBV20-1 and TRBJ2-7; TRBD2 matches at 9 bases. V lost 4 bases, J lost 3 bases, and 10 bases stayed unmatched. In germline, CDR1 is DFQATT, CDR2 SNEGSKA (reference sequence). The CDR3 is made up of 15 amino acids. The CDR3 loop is CSAIPGLAVGYEQYV. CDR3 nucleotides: TGCAGTGCTATCCCGGGACTAGCCGTAGGCTACGAGCAGTACGTC.

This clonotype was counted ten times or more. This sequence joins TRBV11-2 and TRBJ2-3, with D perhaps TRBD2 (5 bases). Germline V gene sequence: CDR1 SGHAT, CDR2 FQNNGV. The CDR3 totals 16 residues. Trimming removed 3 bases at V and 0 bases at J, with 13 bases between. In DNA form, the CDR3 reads TGTGCCAGCAGCTTGTACCCGAGGACTAGCACAGATACGCAGTATTTT. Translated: CASSLYPRTSTDTQYF.

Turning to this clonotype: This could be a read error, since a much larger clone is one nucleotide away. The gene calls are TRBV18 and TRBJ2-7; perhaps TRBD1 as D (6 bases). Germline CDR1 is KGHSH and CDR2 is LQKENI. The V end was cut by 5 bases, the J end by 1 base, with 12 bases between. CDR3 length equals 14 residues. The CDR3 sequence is CASSSQGLSYEQYF. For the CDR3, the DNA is TGTGCCAGCTCATCGCAGGGGCTATCCTACGAGCAGTACTTC.

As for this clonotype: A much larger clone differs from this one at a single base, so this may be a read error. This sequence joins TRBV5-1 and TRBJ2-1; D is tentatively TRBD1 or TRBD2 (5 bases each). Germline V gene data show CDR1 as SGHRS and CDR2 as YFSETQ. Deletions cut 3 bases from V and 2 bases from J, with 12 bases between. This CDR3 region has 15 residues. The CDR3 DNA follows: TGCGCCAGCAGCTCCGAGGGGTACCCCTACAATGAGCAGTTCTTC. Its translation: CASSSEGYPYNEQFF.

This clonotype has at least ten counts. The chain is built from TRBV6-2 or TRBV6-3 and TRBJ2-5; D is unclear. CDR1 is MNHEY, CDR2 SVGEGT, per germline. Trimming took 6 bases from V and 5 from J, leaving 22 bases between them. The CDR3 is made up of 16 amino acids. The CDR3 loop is CASSYPLGSRTETQYF. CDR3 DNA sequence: TGTGCCAGCAGCTACCCTCTGGGTAGCCGTACCGAGACCCAGTACTTC.

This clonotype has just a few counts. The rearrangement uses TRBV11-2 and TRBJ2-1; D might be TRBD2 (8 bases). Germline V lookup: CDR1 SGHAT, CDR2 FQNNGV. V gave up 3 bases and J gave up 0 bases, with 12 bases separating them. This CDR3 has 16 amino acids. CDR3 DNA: TGTGCCAGCAGCTTGCGGGGGGACAGCTCCTACAATGAGCAGTTCTTC. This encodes CASSLRGDSSYNEQFF.

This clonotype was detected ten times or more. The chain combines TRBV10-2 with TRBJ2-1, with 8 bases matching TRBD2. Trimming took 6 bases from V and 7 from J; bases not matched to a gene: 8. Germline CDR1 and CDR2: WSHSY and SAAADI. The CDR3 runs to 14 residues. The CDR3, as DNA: TGCGCCAGCAGGCGGGGGGCAGGGCTAAATGAGCAGTTCTTC. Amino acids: CASRRGAGLNEQFF.

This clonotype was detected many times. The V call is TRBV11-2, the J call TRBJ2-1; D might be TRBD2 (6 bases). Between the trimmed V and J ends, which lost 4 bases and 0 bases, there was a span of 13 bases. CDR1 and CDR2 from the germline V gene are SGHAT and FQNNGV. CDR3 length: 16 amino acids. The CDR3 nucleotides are TGTGCCAGCAGCTACTTAGCGGTCACCTCCTACAATGAGCAGTTCTTC. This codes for CASSYLAVTSYNEQFF.

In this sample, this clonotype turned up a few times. The CDR3 is CASSRGRASGDQDSYNEQFF. CDR3 nucleotide sequence: TGCGCCAGCAGCCGAGGTCGGGCTAGCGGGGACCAAGACTCCTACAATGAGCAGTTCTTC. This chain uses TRBV4-3 with TRBJ2-1; TRBD2 matches 9 bases. Trimming took 4 bases from V and 0 from J; bases not matched to a gene: 16. CDR1 LGHNA and CDR2 YSLEER come from the germline V gene. The CDR3 is made up of 20 amino acids.

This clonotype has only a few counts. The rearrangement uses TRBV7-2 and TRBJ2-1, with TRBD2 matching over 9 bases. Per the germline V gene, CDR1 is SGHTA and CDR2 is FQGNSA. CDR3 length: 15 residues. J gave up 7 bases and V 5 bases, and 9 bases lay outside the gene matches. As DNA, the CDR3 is TGTGCCAGCAGCCGCGGGACTAGCTTTAGAAATGAGCAGTTCTTC. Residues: CASSRGTSFRNEQFF.

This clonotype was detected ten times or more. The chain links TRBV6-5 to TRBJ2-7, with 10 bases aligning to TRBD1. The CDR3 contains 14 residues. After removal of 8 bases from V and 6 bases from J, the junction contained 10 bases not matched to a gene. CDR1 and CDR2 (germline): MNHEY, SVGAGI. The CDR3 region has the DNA TGTGCCAGCCGCCGGGGACAGGGGTTGTCCGAGCAGTACGTC. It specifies CASRRGQGLSEQYV.

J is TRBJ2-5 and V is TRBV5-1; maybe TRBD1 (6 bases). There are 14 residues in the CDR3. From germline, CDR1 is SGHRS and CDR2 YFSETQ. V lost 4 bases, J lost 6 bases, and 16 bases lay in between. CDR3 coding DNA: TGCGCCAGCAGCCACCCCGGGACAACAAAGACCCAGTACTTC. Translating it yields CASSHPGTTKTQYF.

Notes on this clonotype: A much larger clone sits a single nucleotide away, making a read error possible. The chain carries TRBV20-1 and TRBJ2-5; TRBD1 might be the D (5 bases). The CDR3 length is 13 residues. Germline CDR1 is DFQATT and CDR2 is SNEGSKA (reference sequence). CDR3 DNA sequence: TGCAGTCCTAGAGTGGCAGGGCAGGAGACCCAGTACTTC. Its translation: CSPRVAGQETQYF.

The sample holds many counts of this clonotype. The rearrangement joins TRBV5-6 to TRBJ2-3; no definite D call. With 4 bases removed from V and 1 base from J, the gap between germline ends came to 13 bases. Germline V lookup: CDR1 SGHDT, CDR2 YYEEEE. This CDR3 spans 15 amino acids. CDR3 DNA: TGTGCCAGCAGCCGGAGTTCGACGGGCACAGATACGCAGTATTTT. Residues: CASSRSSTGTDTQYF.

CDR3 sequence: CASSLRQHNSPLHF. The CDR3 DNA follows: TGTGCCAGCAGCTTAAGACAGCATAATTCACCCCTCCACTTT. This chain links TRBV7-8 with TRBJ1-6; D possibly corresponds to TRBD1 (5 bases). The CDR3 is 14 residues long. The V gene lost 2 bases and the J gene lost 5 bases, with 7 bases spanning the gap. CDR1 and CDR2 (germline): SGHVS, FQNEAQ. The entire variable domain, with the rest obtained from reference TRBV7-8 and TRBJ1-6, is as follows: GAGVSQSPRYKVAKRGQDVALRCDPISGHVSLFWYQQALGQGPEFLTYFQNEAQLDKSGLPSDRFFAERPEGSVSTLKIQRTQQEDSAVYLCASSLRQHNSPLHFGNGTRLTVT.

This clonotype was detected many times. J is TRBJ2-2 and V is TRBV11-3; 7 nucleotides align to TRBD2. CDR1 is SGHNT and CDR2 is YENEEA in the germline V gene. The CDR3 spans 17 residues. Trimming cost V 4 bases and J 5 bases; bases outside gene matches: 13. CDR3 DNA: TGTGCCAGCAGCTCCGATCCGATAGCGGGTGGGACCGGGGAGCTGTTTTTT. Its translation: CASSSDPIAGGTGELFF.

CDR3 in amino acids: CAISALGPGRVYGYTF. CDR3 coding DNA: TGTGCCATCAGTGCCCTAGGACCAGGGAGGGTCTATGGCTACACCTTC. This chain connects TRBV10-3 to TRBJ1-2; a possible D gene is TRBD1 (5 bases). V dropped 4 bases and J dropped 4 bases, with 19 bases sitting between them. CDR1 is ENHRY, CDR2 SYGVKD, per germline. This CDR3 is built from 16 residues.